These T cell receptor beta chains were read from a single sample in a study of vaccination effects on CD4 cells after COVID-19. The table came from immunoSEQ multiplex PCR; TCRdb's copy has only in-frame clones and leaves some out. The sample consists of fewer than 90,000 clones, around four fifths of them appearing once. The antigens for these receptors are not known. Material: CD4+ T cells from PBMCs cultured with HCoV-OC43 spike peptides, obtained after COVID-19 vaccination. The origin of the receptors is a human donor who received a COVID-19 vaccine. The CDR3 runs from the conserved cysteine through the conserved F or W. A D gene is named only where the DNA matches it firmly. Clone size is shown for a subset of rows, as once, few, many or a class of expanded clone.

CDR3 protein,CDR3 DNA,J gene,V gene,D gene,clone size
CASSQYPTQGRHNEQFF,TGTGCCAGCAGCCAATACCCGACCCAGGGACGCCACAATGAGCAGTTCTTC,TRBJ2-1,TRBV3-1/TRBV3-2,-,-
CASSLEGVGSPLHF,TGTGCCAGCAGCTTAGAGGGGGTCGGTTCACCCCTCCACTTT,TRBJ1-6,TRBV7-9,-,-
CSVGQLLGYGYTF,TGCAGCGTAGGGCAATTGTTGGGCTATGGCTACACCTTC,TRBJ1-2,TRBV29-1,-,-
CASSQVQGNTEAFF,TGCGCCAGCAGCCAAGTCCAGGGTAACACTGAAGCTTTCTTT,TRBJ1-1,TRBV4-1,-,-
CASSITGNPPRGGYTF,TGTGCCAGTAGTATAACAGGGAACCCCCCTCGGGGTGGCTACACCTTC,TRBJ1-2,TRBV19,-,-
CASSVGGYSYNSPLHF,TGTGCCAGCAGCGTGGGGGGATACTCCTATAATTCACCCCTCCACTTT,TRBJ1-6,TRBV9,-,few
CASSQNRASYGYTF,TGTGCCAGCAGCCAAAACAGGGCCTCCTATGGCTACACCTTC,TRBJ1-2,TRBV3-1/TRBV3-2,-,-
CASRIDRNQPQHF,TGTGCCAGCAGGATTGACAGAAATCAGCCCCAGCATTTT,TRBJ1-5,TRBV2,-,-
CSGKGNYDEQFF,TGCAGCGGTAAGGGTAACTACGATGAGCAGTTCTTC,TRBJ2-1,TRBV29-1,-,few
CASSETGWAEAFF,TGTGCCAGCAGTGAAACAGGTTGGGCTGAAGCTTTCTTT,TRBJ1-1,TRBV6-1,-,-
CASSNTGTRSIQYF,TGTGCCAGTAGTAACACAGGGACCAGAAGCATTCAGTACTTC,TRBJ2-4,TRBV19,-,few
CASSLGQKINQPQHF,TGTGCCAGCAGCCTCGGACAGAAAATCAATCAGCCCCAGCATTTT,TRBJ1-5,TRBV5-8,-,medium-sized
CASSRGGSEAFF,TGTGCCAGCAGCCGGGGGGGCTCTGAAGCTTTCTTT,TRBJ1-1,TRBV3-1/TRBV3-2,-,-
CASSHPTRGPNYGYTF,TGTGCCAGCAGCCACCCCACCAGGGGGCCGAACTATGGCTACACCTTC,TRBJ1-2,TRBV2,TRBD1,-
CASSYSPSGGARSADTQYF,TGTGCCAGCAGTTACTCCCCTAGCGGGGGGGCCCGATCCGCGGATACGCAGTATTTT,TRBJ2-3,TRBV6-2/TRBV6-3,TRBD2,-
CASKDSMQETQYF,TGTGCCAGCAAGGACTCGATGCAAGAGACCCAGTACTTC,TRBJ2-5,TRBV6-6,-,few
CAISPKEVGNIQYF,TGTGCCATCAGTCCCAAGGAGGTGGGGAACATTCAGTACTTC,TRBJ2-4,TRBV10-3,-,-
CASGLVRDGQVVTDTQYF,TGTGCTAGTGGTTTGGTACGGGATGGGCAGGTTGTGACAGATACGCAGTATTTT,TRBJ2-3,TRBV12-5,-,-
CASSTRTGGSYEQFF,TGTGCCAGCAGCACCCGGACAGGGGGGAGCTATGAGCAGTTCTTC,TRBJ2-1,TRBV9,TRBD1,-
CASSLNGGAGDTQYF,TGTGCCAGCAGCTTAAATGGAGGGGCTGGCGATACGCAGTATTTT,TRBJ2-3,TRBV11-2,-,-
CASSLGGSEKLFF,TGTGCCAGCAGTCTAGGGGGTTCGGAAAAACTGTTTTTT,TRBJ1-4,TRBV28,-,-
CATGTGGNQPQHF,TGTGCCACTGGGACAGGGGGCAATCAGCCCCAGCATTTT,TRBJ1-5,TRBV2,TRBD1,once
CASGLAGALTDTQYF,TGTGCCAGTGGCCTAGCGGGGGCCCTCACAGATACGCAGTATTTT,TRBJ2-3,TRBV19,TRBD2,-
CASSVGGPGNSPLHF,TGTGCCAGCAGCGTAGGGGGTCCAGGGAATTCACCCCTCCACTTT,TRBJ1-6,TRBV9,-,-
CASSRGTQGDTQYF,TGTGCCAGCAGCCGTGGGACCCAGGGAGATACGCAGTATTTT,TRBJ2-3,TRBV7-9,-,-
CASNGQGSNQPQHF,TGTGCCAGCAACGGACAGGGGAGCAATCAGCCCCAGCATTTT,TRBJ1-5,TRBV27,TRBD1,-
CASSSENTSGNTIYF,TGTGCCAGCAGTTCCGAAAACACCTCTGGAAACACCATATATTTT,TRBJ1-3,TRBV6-6,-,-
CASSLLAGGYTGELFF,TGCGCCAGCAGCTTACTAGCGGGGGGATACACCGGGGAGCTGTTTTTT,TRBJ2-2,TRBV5-1,TRBD2,-
CASSFALNQPQHF,TGTGCCAGCAGTTTTGCCCTCAATCAGCCCCAGCATTTT,TRBJ1-5,TRBV27,-,-
CASSPRVGTNYGYTF,TGTGCCAGCAGCCCAAGGGTGGGGACTAACTATGGCTACACCTTC,TRBJ1-2,TRBV7-8,-,-
CASQRGPGGGQPQHF,TGCGCCAGCCAAAGAGGACCAGGGGGCGGCCAGCCCCAGCATTTT,TRBJ1-5,TRBV10-2,TRBD1,-
CASSLDPAGELFF,TGCGCCAGCAGCTTGGATCCGGCCGGGGAGCTGTTTTTT,TRBJ2-2,TRBV5-1,-,few
CASSLINEQFF,TGTGCCAGCAGTCTTATCAATGAGCAGTTCTTC,TRBJ2-1,TRBV12-3/TRBV12-4,-,-
CASHHAEDTQYF,TGTGCCAGCCACCACGCGGAGGATACGCAGTATTTT,TRBJ2-3,TRBV6-5,-,-
CATKGEYNQPQHF,TGTGCCACCAAGGGGGAGTACAATCAGCCCCAGCATTTT,TRBJ1-5,TRBV2,-,-
CASSLTPGAYNEQFF,TGTGCCAGCAGCCTTACCCCCGGCGCCTACAATGAGCAGTTCTTC,TRBJ2-1,TRBV7-2,-,-
CASSEMGEGNTEAFF,TGTGCCAGCAGTGAAATGGGGGAGGGCAACACTGAAGCTTTCTTT,TRBJ1-1,TRBV6-1,-,-
CASTRSTYGYTF,TGTGCCAGTACTCGATCCACTTATGGCTACACCTTC,TRBJ1-2,TRBV19,-,-
CASSQPGTGGNQPQHF,TGCGCCAGCAGCCAACCCGGGACAGGGGGCAATCAGCCCCAGCATTTT,TRBJ1-5,TRBV4-1,TRBD1,-
CASSPPPINNEQFF,TGTGCCAGCTCACCACCTCCCATAAACAATGAGCAGTTCTTC,TRBJ2-1,TRBV18,-,-
CASSPRSSGGPEETQYF,TGTGCCAGCTCCCCAAGGAGTAGCGGGGGGCCTGAGGAGACCCAGTACTTC,TRBJ2-5,TRBV18,TRBD2,-
CASSRAVYQPQHF,TGTGCCAGCAGCCGAGCAGTATACCAGCCCCAGCATTTT,TRBJ1-5,TRBV21-1,-,-
CASSPGPLSPLHF,TGCGCCAGCAGTCCCGGGCCCCTAAGTCCCCTCCACTTT,TRBJ1-6,TRBV10-1,-,few
CASSPLRTGTGNSGANVLTF,TGTGCCAGCTCACCGCTGAGAACCGGGACAGGTAACTCTGGGGCCAACGTCCTGACTTTC,TRBJ2-6,TRBV18,TRBD1,-
CASRERTVNANTEAFF,TGCGCCAGCAGGGAGCGGACAGTTAACGCGAACACTGAAGCTTTCTTT,TRBJ1-1,TRBV10-1,-,-
CASSLVGYNEQFF,TGTGCCAGCAGCTTAGTGGGTTACAATGAGCAGTTCTTC,TRBJ2-1,TRBV7-2,-,-
CASSWSGGALVGPHGTQYF,TGTGCCAGCAGTTGGTCCGGGGGGGCCTTGGTTGGGCCACATGGAACGCAGTATTTT,TRBJ2-3,TRBV6-2/TRBV6-3,TRBD2,-